The 32 T cell receptor beta chains below were found in one sample sequenced in a study of Graves' ophthalmopathy and Graves' hyperthyroidism. RNA transcripts yielded amplified TCR beta CDR3 regions. Amplification began with first-round RT-PCR using HTBI primers, then second-round multiplex PCR was performed. TCRdb analysed the multiplex PCR reads with MiXCR anew, one entry per CDR3 protein. The sample yields about 39,000 distinct CDR3 sequences, approximately 53% seen once. The sequencing sample was made of peripheral blood. The receptors originated from an adult woman with stable Graves' hyperthyroidism.

Relative to its sample, this clonotype is medium-sized (0.01 to 0.1%). The chain combines TRBV24-1 with TRBJ2-7; 7 nucleotides match TRBD2. This CDR3 is 16 amino acids long. Per germline, CDR1 KGHDR and CDR2 SFDVKD. V dropped 2 bases and J dropped 7; count of bases not matched to a gene: 13. The CDR3 is CATSDSSRGVRGEQYF. Here the CDR3 DNA reads TGTGCCACCAGTGATTCTTCCCGGGGGGTGAGAGGTGAGCAGTACTTC.

CDR3: CSVAQGETNTEAFF. In DNA, the CDR3 is TGCAGCGTTGCCCAGGGGGAAACGAACACTGAAGCTTTCTTT. The rearrangement joins TRBV29-1 to TRBJ1-1; the match to TRBD1 covers 7 bases. Looked up from germline, CDR1 is SQVTM and CDR2 is ANQGSEA. The junction had 6 bases not matched to a gene; V was cut back by 4 bases and J by 1 base. CDR3 length: 14 amino acids.

The J gene is TRBJ2-7, the V gene TRBV29-1; TRBD2 matches 11 bases. There are 15 residues in the CDR3. Germline CDR1 is SQVTM and CDR2 is ANQGSEA. Trimming at V came to 1 base and at J to 8 bases, leaving 10 bases not matched to a gene. In DNA form, the CDR3 reads TGCAGCGTTGAAGCTCCATTACTAGCGGGAGTTCAGCAGTACTTC. It is translated as CSVEAPLLAGVQQYF.

In regard to this clonotype: At one end, the junction sequence differs from germline, possibly due to a read error. The rearrangement links TRBV10-3 to TRBJ2-7; TRBD2 matches 15 bases. The CDR3 is made up of 16 amino acids. Per the germline V gene, CDR1 is ENHRY and CDR2 is SYGVKD. DNA for the CDR3: TGTGCCAGCAGTCATTGGACTAGCGGGAGGGCCTACGAGCAGTACTTC. Amino acid sequence: CASSHWTSGRAYEQYF.

CDR3 bases: TGTGCCACTCGACAAGATGTTAATTCACCCCTCCACTTT. Protein product: CATRQDVNSPLHF. V usage is TRBV2 and J usage is TRBJ1-6; D remains unclear. Germline CDR1 is SNHLY and CDR2 is FYNNEI. The CDR3 contains 13 residues. V dropped 10 bases and J dropped 6 bases, with 13 bases sitting between them.

The chain joins TRBV15 to TRBJ2-7; possible D gene TRBD2, 5 bases. This CDR3 spans 17 amino acids. Germline V gene data show CDR1 as LNHNV and CDR2 as YYDKDF (reference sequence). Trimming cost V 0 bases and J 3 bases, with 18 bases left between them. The CDR3 bases are TGTGCCACCAGCAGAGATCTGTCGCAGAGGGCGATCTACGAGCAGTACTTC. Translation: CATSRDLSQRAIYEQYF.

This clonotype has a count of ten or more. The chain links TRBV20-1 to TRBJ2-7; 7 nucleotides agree with TRBD1. The V gene end was trimmed by 3 bases and the J gene end by 4 bases; junction bases not matched to a gene: 9. Per the germline V gene, CDR1 is DFQATT and CDR2 is SNEGSKA (reference sequence). The CDR3 loop spans 14 amino acids. CDR3 in DNA: TGCAGTGCTAGGACAGGGCATATCTTGTACGAGCAGTACTTC. Its protein product is CSARTGHILYEQYF.

J is TRBJ2-7 and V is TRBV20-1, with 11 bases lining up with TRBD1. The CDR3 consists of 13 residues. Germline V gives CDR1 DFQATT, CDR2 SNEGSKA (reference sequence). Trimming at V came to 7 bases and at J to 5 bases, leaving 7 bases not matched to a gene. CDR3 sequence reads: CSVPGQGGDEQYF. The CDR3 DNA is TGCAGTGTGCCGGGACAGGGGGGCGACGAGCAGTACTTC.

The V call is TRBV29-1, the J call TRBJ1-2; D ambiguous. Germline V gene sequence: CDR1 SQVTM, CDR2 ANQGSEA. Trimming took 6 bases from V and 3 from J, leaving 17 bases between them. The CDR3 has 14 residues. CDR3 nucleotide sequence: TGCAGCGTAGGACTGCCGCTTCTATACTATGGCTACACCTTC. It encodes CSVGLPLLYYGYTF.

The chain employs TRBV2 and TRBJ2-7; the D gene could be TRBD1 or TRBD2 (6 bases each). Trimming stripped 6 bases from V and 3 bases from J, with 9 bases between. Germline V gives CDR1 SNHLY, CDR2 FYNNEI. This CDR3 spans 12 amino acids. Written as DNA, the CDR3 is TGTGCCAGCAGAGGAGGGGGCTACGAGCAGTACTTC. Its translation is CASRGGGYEQYF. Combining the CDR3 with reference TRBV2 and TRBJ2-7 gives the whole variable domain EPEVTQTPSHQVTQMGQEVILRCVPISNHLYFYWYRQILGQKVEFLVSFYNNEISEKSEIFDDQFSVERPDGSNFTLKIRSTKLEDSAMYFCASRGGGYEQYFGPGTRLTVT.

This rearrangement joins TRBV2 to TRBJ1-2; possible D gene TRBD1, 5 bases. V lost 8 bases and J lost 7, with 11 bases in between. Germline-derived CDR1 and CDR2 are SNHLY and FYNNEI. CDR3 size: 11 residues. The CDR3 DNA is TGTGCCAGCGGGCCAGGGTTTGGCTACACCTTC. It is translated as CASGPGFGYTF.

This clonotype has ten or more counts. The genes are TRBV7-8 and TRBJ1-1, with D unclear. The V gene's germline CDR1 is SGHVS and CDR2 FQNEAQ. The CDR3 is 13 residues long. Trimming removed 6 bases at V and 4 bases at J, with 12 bases between. The CDR3 sequence is CASSPSLVTEAFF. CDR3 nucleotide sequence: TGTGCCAGCAGTCCCAGCCTGGTCACTGAAGCTTTCTTT.

The chain uses TRBV10-2 and TRBJ1-1; maybe TRBD1 (5 bases). CDR1 is WSHSY, CDR2 SAAADI, per germline. V gave up 2 bases and J gave up 2 bases, with 9 bases separating them. The CDR3 extends over 14 amino acids. CDR3 DNA: TGCGCCAGCAGTGAGAGGGGAAGAAACACTGAAGCTTTCTTT. Amino acids: CASSERGRNTEAFF.

The chain carries TRBV13 and TRBJ2-7; D remains unclear. V gave up 7 bases and J gave up 3 bases, with 1 base separating them. The CDR3 spans 9 residues. The germline CDR1 and CDR2 sequences are PRHDT and FYEKMQ (reference sequence). The CDR3 DNA reads TGTGCCAGCAACTACGAGCAGTACTTC. It translates to CASNYEQYF.

This clonotype was counted at least ten times. The CDR3 bases are TGCAGCGTGGGGACGGAGAATCAGCCCCAGCATTTT. This sequence encodes CSVGTENQPQHF. The chain has TRBV29-1 and TRBJ1-5, with D tentatively TRBD1 (5 bases). This CDR3 contains 12 residues. The germline gives CDR1 SQVTM, CDR2 ANQGSEA. V was clipped by 6 bases and J by 4 bases, with 10 bases between them.

This clonotype came up many times. The junction departs from germline at one end; a sequencing error may be responsible. The V and J genes are TRBV30 and TRBJ1-1, with TRBD1 identical over 10 bases. The CDR3 has 12 amino acids. CDR1 is GTSNPN and CDR2 is SVGIG in the germline V gene (reference sequence). CDR3 bases: TGTGCCTGGAGTGTACAAGGGGGACAGGGGATCTTT. It encodes CAWSVQGGQGIF.

The CDR3 sequence: CASSQGGGTGEETQYF. The CDR3 DNA reads TGCGCCAGCAGCCAAGGAGGCGGGACAGGAGAAGAGACCCAGTACTTC. The V call is TRBV4-1, the J call TRBJ2-5, with 8 bases aligning to TRBD1. There are 16 residues in the CDR3. The V and J ends lost 1 base and 3 bases, in that order; junction bases with no gene match: 7. CDR1 is MGHRA, CDR2 YSYEKL, per germline.

This clonotype is judged medium-sized. This chain uses TRBV7-6 with TRBJ1-5; D might be TRBD1 (5 bases). The CDR3 spans 15 residues. Germline lookup yields CDR1 SGHVS and CDR2 FNYEAQ. Trimming took off 1 base at V and 6 bases at J, with 13 bases between the two ends. The CDR3 reads CASSLDAGLLQPQHF. The CDR3 DNA sequence: TGTGCCAGCAGCTTAGATGCAGGGCTCCTTCAGCCCCAGCATTTT. Based on the CDR3 plus reference TRBV7-6 and TRBJ1-5, the full variable domain is GAGVSQSPRYKVTKRGQDVALRCDPISGHVSLYWYRQALGQGPEFLTYFNYEAQQDKSGLPNDRFSAERPEGSISTLTIQRTEQRDSAMYRCASSLDAGLLQPQHFGDGTRLSIL.

This clonotype was seen once. The V call is TRBV7-9, the J call TRBJ1-1, with D unresolved. The CDR3 covers 16 residues. V dropped 3 bases and J dropped 3 bases, with 17 bases sitting between them. The germline CDR1 and CDR2 sequences are SEHNR and FQNEAQ (reference sequence). CDR3 protein: CASSFEAGTDYTEAFF. CDR3 bases: TGTGCCAGCAGCTTCGAAGCGGGAACAGACTACACTGAAGCTTTCTTT.

With regard to this clonotype: Because the CDR3's place on the DNA is in doubt, the DNA is left out and the CDR3 is given as listed by TCRdb. The chain uses TRBV29-1 and TRBJ1-5; whether TRBD1, the table's D call, matches the DNA was not checked. The length of the CDR3 is 20 amino acids, counting both ends. Germline-derived CDR1 and CDR2 are SQVTM and ANQGSEA. The CDR3 reads CSAKGDRAEKLFFGSGTQHF.

The V and J genes are TRBV6-5 and TRBJ1-4; 9 bases agree with TRBD1. Germline loops: CDR1 MNHEY, CDR2 SVGAGI. The CDR3 has 18 residues. Germline trimming cut 6 bases from V and 4 bases from J; bases unmatched to any gene: 15. CDR3 sequence: CASSSRYLPGQGNEKLFF. For the CDR3, the DNA is TGTGCCAGCAGCTCCCGCTACCTTCCGGGACAGGGTAATGAAAAACTGTTTTTT.

The V and J genes are TRBV25-1 and TRBJ1-1; 8 bases line up with TRBD1. V lost 11 bases, J lost 5 bases, and 10 bases stayed unmatched. This CDR3 contains 13 residues. In germline, CDR1 is MGHDK, CDR2 SYGVNS. CDR3 nucleotide sequence: TGTGCCCCCCAGGGGGCTAAGAAAACTGAAGCTTTCTTT. Translated, it gives CAPQGAKKTEAFF.

This clonotype was seen ten or more times. The rearrangement joins TRBV28 to TRBJ1-3, with 9 bases fitting TRBD1. Germline V gene data show CDR1 as MDHEN and CDR2 as SYDVKM. The CDR3 runs to 14 residues. V shed 6 bases, J shed 8 bases, and the junction held 8 bases outside the gene matches. CDR3 bases: TGTGCCAGCAGACAAACAGGGGGCATCCACACCATATATTTT. Residues: CASRQTGGIHTIYF.

The chain recombines TRBV12-3 or TRBV12-4 with TRBJ1-5; D not resolved. This CDR3 has 15 residues. Trimming shortened V by 7 bases and J by 2 bases, and 15 bases separated the two germline ends. CDR3 residues: CASNADSFRNQPQHF. In DNA form, the CDR3 reads TGTGCCAGCAATGCAGACTCCTTTCGCAATCAGCCCCAGCATTTT.

The chain uses TRBV7-9 and TRBJ1-2; D uncertain. Germline V gene data show CDR1 as SEHNR and CDR2 as FQNEAQ (reference sequence). Trimming shortened V by 5 bases and J by 8 bases, and 18 bases separated the two germline ends. The CDR3 sequence is 14 residues long. Here the CDR3 reads CASSLTSPADGYTF. DNA for the CDR3: TGTGCCAGCAGCCTCACGTCCCCGGCTGACGGCTACACCTTC.

Worth noting for this clonotype: It may be a read error: a sequence one base away is much more abundant. The chain links TRBV2 to TRBJ2-2, with TRBD2 matching 10 bases. The CDR3 is 15 amino acids. V lost 5 bases and J lost 2; bases outside the gene matches: 2. Germline CDR1 and CDR2: SNHLY and FYNNEI. The CDR3 spells CASSLLAGNTGELFF. The CDR3 DNA is TGTGCCAGCAGTCTACTAGCGGGAAACACCGGGGAGCTGTTTTTT.

This clonotype is judged medium-sized. Written as DNA, the CDR3 is TGTGCCAGCAGCCTAGACGGGGAGACCCAGTACTTC. Residues: CASSLDGETQYF. V usage is TRBV9 and J usage is TRBJ2-5, with no clear D. Germline CDR1 and CDR2: SGDLS and YYNGEE. The CDR3 has 12 residues. V shed 4 bases and J shed 5 bases, with 9 bases lying between them.

About this clonotype itself: Given the absence of the conserved phenylalanine or tryptophan at the CDR3 end, a read error is likely. The chain links TRBV7-9 to TRBJ2-5, with 7 bases matching TRBD1. Germline-derived CDR1 and CDR2 are SEHNR and FQNEAQ (reference sequence). V shed 5 bases and J 1 base; nucleotides not matched to a gene: 7. This CDR3 region has 15 residues. CDR3 in amino acids: CASSQLRDSQETQYL. The CDR3, as DNA: TGTGCCAGCAGCCAACTCCGGGACAGCCAAGAGACCCAGTACCTC.

The rearrangement joins TRBV7-9 to TRBJ1-6; 10 nucleotides agree with TRBD1. Germline CDR1 reads SEHNR; CDR2 reads FQNEAQ (reference sequence). V dropped 3 bases and J dropped 10; count of bases not matched to a gene: 3. This CDR3 is built from 14 residues. The CDR3 here is CASSFGQGESPLHF. The CDR3 DNA is TGTGCCAGCAGCTTCGGACAGGGGGAGTCACCCCTCCACTTT.

This clonotype was detected a few times. This chain joins TRBV13 and TRBJ1-1; 9 bases line up with TRBD1. Germline loops: CDR1 PRHDT, CDR2 FYEKMQ (reference sequence). The CDR3 is 12 residues long. J gave up 9 bases and V 8 bases, and 7 bases lay outside the gene matches. CDR3 in amino acids: CASPAGTGKAFF. CDR3 bases: TGTGCCAGCCCCGCCGGGACAGGGAAAGCTTTCTTT.

This clonotype showed up many times. This rearrangement joins TRBV6-5 to TRBJ2-7; possibly TRBD1 for D (6 bases). The V gene lost 5 bases and the J gene lost 2 bases, with 13 bases spanning the gap. This CDR3 is 14 amino acids long. CDR1 and CDR2 (germline): MNHEY, SVGAGI. The CDR3 loop is CASSPRTVPYEQYF. CDR3 DNA sequence: TGTGCCAGCAGTCCCAGGACAGTTCCCTACGAGCAGTACTTC.

In its sample, this clonotype was seen many times. V usage is TRBV15 and J usage is TRBJ2-7; a possible D gene is TRBD1 (6 bases). The CDR3 spans 14 residues. From germline, CDR1 is LNHNV and CDR2 YYDKDF (reference sequence). Between the trimmed V and J ends, which lost 7 bases and 0 bases, there was a span of 13 bases. CDR3: CATIRPGVSYEQYF. The DNA of the CDR3 is TGTGCCACCATCCGGCCAGGGGTCTCCTACGAGCAGTACTTC.